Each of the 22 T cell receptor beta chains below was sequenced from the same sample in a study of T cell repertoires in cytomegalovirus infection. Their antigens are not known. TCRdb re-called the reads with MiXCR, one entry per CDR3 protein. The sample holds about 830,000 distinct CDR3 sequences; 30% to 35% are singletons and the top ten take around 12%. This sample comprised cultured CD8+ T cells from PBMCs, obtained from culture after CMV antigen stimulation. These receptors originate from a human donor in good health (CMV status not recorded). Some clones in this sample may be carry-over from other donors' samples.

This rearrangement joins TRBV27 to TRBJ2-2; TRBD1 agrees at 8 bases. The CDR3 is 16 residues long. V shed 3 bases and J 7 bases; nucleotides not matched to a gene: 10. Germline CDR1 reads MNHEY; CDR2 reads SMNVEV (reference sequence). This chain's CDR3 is CASSFCEGQACGELFF. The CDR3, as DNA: TGTGCCAGCAGTTTCTGTGAGGGACAGGCGTGCGGGGAGCTGTTTTTT.

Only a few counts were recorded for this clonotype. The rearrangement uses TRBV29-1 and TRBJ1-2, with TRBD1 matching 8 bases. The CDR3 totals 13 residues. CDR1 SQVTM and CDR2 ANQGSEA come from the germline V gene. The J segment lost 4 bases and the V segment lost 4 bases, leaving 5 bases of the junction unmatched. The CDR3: CSVVLDRGYGYTF. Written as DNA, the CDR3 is TGCAGCGTTGTACTCGACAGGGGCTATGGCTACACCTTC.

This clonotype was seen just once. CDR3 nucleotides: TGTGCCAGCAGTGCGAGCGGGGGGGCGGGCAATGAGCAGTTCTTC. Amino acid sequence: CASSASGGAGNEQFF. V usage is TRBV2 and J usage is TRBJ2-1; 10 bases align to TRBD2. CDR3 length: 15 amino acids. Per the germline V gene, CDR1 is SNHLY and CDR2 is FYNNEI. The V gene end was trimmed by 4 bases and the J gene end by 6 bases; junction bases not matched to a gene: 6.

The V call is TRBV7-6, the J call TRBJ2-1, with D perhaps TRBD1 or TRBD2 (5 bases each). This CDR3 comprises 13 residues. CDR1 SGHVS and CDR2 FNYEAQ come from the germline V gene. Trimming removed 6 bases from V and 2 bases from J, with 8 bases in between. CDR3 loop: CASRTGPYNEQFF. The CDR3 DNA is TGTGCCAGCAGAACGGGACCCTACAATGAGCAGTTCTTC.

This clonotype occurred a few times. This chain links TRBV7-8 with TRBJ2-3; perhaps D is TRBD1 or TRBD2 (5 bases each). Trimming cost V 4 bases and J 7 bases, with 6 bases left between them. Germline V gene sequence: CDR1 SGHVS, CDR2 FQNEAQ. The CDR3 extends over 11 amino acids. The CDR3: CASSWDHTQYF. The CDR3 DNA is TGTGCCAGCAGCTGGGACCATACGCAGTATTTT.

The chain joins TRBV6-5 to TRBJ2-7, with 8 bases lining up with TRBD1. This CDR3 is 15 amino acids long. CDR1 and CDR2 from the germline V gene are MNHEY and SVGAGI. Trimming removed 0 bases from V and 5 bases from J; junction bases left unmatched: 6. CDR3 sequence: CASSYSKQGVDEQYF. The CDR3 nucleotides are TGTGCCAGCAGTTACTCGAAACAGGGGGTGGACGAGCAGTACTTC.

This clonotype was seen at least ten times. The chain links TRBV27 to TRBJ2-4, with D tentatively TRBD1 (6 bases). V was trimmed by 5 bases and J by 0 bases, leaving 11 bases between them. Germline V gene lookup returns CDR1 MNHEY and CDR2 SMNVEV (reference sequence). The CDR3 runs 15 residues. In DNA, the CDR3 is TGTGCCAGCAGTCCCAACAGGGTAGCCAAAAACATTCAGTACTTC. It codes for CASSPNRVAKNIQYF.

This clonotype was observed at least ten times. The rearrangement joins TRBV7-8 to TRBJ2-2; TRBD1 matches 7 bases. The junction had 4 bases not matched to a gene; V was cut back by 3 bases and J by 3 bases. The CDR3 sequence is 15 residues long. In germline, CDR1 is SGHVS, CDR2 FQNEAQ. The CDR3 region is CASSFPDRDTGELFF. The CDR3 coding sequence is TGTGCCAGCAGCTTCCCCGACAGGGACACCGGGGAGCTGTTTTTT.

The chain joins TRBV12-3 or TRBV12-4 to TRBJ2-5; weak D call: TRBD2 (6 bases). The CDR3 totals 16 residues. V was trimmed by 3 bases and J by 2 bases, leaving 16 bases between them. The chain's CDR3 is CASSFGGGGAQETQYF. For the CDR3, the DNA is TGTGCCAGCAGTTTTGGGGGTGGCGGGGCTCAAGAGACCCAGTACTTC.

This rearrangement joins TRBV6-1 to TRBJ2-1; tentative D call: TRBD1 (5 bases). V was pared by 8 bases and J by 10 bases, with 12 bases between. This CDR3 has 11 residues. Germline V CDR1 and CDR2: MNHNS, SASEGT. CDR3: CASRRGSEQFF. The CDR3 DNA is TGTGCCAGCCGAAGGGGTTCCGAGCAGTTCTTC.

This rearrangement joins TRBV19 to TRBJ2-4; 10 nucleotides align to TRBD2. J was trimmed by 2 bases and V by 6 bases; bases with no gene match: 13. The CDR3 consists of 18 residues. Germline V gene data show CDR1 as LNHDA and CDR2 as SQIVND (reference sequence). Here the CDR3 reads CASRSWALAGETKNIQYF. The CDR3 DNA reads TGTGCCAGTAGGAGTTGGGCTCTAGCGGGGGAGACCAAAAACATTCAGTACTTC.

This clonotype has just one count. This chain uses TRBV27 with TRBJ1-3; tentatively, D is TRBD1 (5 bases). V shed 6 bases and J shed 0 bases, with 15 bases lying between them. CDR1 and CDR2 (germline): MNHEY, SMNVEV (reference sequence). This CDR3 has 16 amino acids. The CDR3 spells CASRGMEGISGNTIYF. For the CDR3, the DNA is TGTGCCAGCAGGGGAATGGAGGGGATCTCTGGAAACACCATATATTTT.

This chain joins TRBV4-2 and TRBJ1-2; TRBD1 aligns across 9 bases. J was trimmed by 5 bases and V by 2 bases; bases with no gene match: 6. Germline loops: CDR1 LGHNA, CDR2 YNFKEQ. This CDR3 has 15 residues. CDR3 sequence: CASSQSPGQGYGYTF. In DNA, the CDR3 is TGTGCCAGCAGCCAAAGTCCGGGACAGGGATATGGCTACACCTTC.

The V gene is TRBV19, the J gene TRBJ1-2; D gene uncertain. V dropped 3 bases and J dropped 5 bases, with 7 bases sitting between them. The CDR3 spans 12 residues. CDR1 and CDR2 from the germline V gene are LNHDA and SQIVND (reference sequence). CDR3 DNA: TGTGCCAGTAGTATGTGGCAGTATGGCTACACCTTC. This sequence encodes CASSMWQYGYTF.

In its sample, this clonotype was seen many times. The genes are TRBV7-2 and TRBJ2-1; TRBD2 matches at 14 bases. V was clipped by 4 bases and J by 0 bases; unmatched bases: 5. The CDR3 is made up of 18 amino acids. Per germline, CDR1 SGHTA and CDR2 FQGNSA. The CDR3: CASSYGTSGGSSYNEQFF. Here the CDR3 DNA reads TGTGCCAGCAGCTATGGGACTAGCGGGGGTAGCTCCTACAATGAGCAGTTCTTC.

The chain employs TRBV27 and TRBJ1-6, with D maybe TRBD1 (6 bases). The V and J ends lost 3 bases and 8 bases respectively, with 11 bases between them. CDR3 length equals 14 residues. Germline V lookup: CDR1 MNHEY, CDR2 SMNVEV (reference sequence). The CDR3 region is CASSLIGGHSPLHF. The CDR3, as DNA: TGTGCCAGCAGTTTGATAGGGGGGCATTCACCCCTCCACTTT.

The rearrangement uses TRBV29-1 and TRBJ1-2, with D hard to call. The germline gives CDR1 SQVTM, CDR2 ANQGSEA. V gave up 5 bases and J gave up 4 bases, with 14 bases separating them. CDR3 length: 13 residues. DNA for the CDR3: TGCAGCGTTTATCTCCCTCTGGGCTATGGCTACACCTTC. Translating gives CSVYLPLGYGYTF.

The CDR3 here is CASGGYLDGTEAFF. The CDR3 DNA reads as TGTGCCAGCGGAGGGTATTTAGATGGCACTGAAGCTTTCTTT. The chain combines TRBV6-1 with TRBJ1-1; no clear D. Germline V gene sequence: CDR1 MNHNS, CDR2 SASEGT. CDR3 size: 14 residues. The V gene lost 8 bases and the J gene lost 4 bases, with 17 bases spanning the gap.

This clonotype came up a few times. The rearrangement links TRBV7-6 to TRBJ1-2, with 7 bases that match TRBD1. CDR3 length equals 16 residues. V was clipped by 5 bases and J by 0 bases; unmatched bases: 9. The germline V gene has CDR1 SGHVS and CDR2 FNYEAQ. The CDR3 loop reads CASSPRTGRPNYGYTF. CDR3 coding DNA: TGTGCCAGCAGCCCCAGGACAGGCCGTCCTAACTATGGCTACACCTTC. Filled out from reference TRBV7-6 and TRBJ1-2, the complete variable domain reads GAGVSQSPRYKVTKRGQDVALRCDPISGHVSLYWYRQALGQGPEFLTYFNYEAQQDKSGLPNDRFSAERPEGSISTLTIQRTEQRDSAMYRCASSPRTGRPNYGYTFGSGTRLTVV.

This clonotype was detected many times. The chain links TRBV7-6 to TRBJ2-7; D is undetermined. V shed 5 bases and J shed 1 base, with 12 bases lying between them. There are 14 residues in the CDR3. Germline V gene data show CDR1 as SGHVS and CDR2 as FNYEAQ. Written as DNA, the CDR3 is TGTGCCAGCAGCCCTTTGGCCCAGTCCTACGAGCAGTACTTC. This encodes CASSPLAQSYEQYF.

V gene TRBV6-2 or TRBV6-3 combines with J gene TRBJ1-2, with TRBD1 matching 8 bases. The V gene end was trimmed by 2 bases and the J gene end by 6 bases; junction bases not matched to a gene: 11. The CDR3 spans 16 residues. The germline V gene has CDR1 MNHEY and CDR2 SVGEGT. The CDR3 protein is CASSYPHRGSRNGYTF. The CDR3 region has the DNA TGTGCCAGCAGTTACCCCCACAGGGGGAGTCGCAATGGCTACACCTTC.

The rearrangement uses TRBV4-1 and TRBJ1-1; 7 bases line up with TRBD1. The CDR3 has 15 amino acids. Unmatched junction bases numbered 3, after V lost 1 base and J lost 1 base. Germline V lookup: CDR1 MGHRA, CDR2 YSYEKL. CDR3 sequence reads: CASSQVGTENTEAFF. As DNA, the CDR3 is TGCGCCAGCAGCCAAGTAGGGACAGAGAACACTGAAGCTTTCTTT.